This T cell receptor beta chain was sequenced during a study of shared clonotypes between healthy human individuals. At the deep level, the assay was run. Data came from immunoSEQ multiplex PCR; TCRdb stores just in-frame clones and leaves some out. The sample shows 2 million to 2.5 million clones, 85% to 95% of them seen only once. As for this clone: Additional DNA sequences in this sample encode the identical CDR3.

The CDR3 runs 14 residues. V was trimmed by 0 bases and J by 1 base, leaving 7 bases between them. Germline V gene data show CDR1 as SGDLS and CDR2 as YYNGEE. The chain has TRBV9 and TRBJ1-1; D is uncertain. The sequence came from a man aged 18 to 35 in good health. Sequenced input: naive CD4+ T cells sorted from blood. Subset meaning: CD45RA+ positively selected. CDR3 residues: CASSVGPANTEAFF. The CDR3 region has the DNA TGTGCCAGCAGCGTAGGTCCAGCGAACACTGAAGCTTTCTTT.